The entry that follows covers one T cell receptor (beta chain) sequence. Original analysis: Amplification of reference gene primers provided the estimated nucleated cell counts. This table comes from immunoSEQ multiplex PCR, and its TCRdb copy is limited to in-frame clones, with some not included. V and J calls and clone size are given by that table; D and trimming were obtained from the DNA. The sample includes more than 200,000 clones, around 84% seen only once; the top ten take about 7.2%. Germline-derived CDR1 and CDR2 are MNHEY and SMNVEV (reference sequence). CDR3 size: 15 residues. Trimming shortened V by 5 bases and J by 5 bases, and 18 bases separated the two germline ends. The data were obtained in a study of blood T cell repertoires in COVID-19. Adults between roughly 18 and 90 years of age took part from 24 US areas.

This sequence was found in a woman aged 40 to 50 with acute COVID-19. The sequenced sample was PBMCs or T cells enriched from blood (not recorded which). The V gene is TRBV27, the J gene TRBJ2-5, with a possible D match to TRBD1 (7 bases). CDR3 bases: TGTGCCAGCAGTCTCACCGGCAGGGGGAGGGAGACCCAGTACTTC. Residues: CASSLTGRGRETQYF.